This T cell receptor (beta chain) was recorded in a study of cytomegalovirus exposure and HLA in healthy donors. In the PCR, 60 Vbeta and 13 Jbeta primers were used. The assay was immunoSEQ multiplex PCR, and TCRdb's table has in-frame clones only and misses some. The data hold 150,000 or so clones, with about 73% observed a single time. The source is a woman between 35 and 50 years old in good health and CMV-seronegative. Source material: PBMCs.

CDR3 sequence reads: CASSLVDRGNSGNTIYF. The CDR3, as DNA: TGTGCCAGCAGCTTAGTGGACAGGGGGAACTCTGGAAACACCATATATTTT. This sequence joins TRBV7-6 and TRBJ1-3; 10 bases are a match to TRBD1. In germline, CDR1 is SGHVS, CDR2 FNYEAQ. The length of the CDR3 is 17 residues. J lost 0 bases, V lost 1 base, and 3 bases had no gene match. Full variable domain (outside the CDR3, taken from reference TRBV7-6 and TRBJ1-3): GAGVSQSPRYKVTKRGQDVALRCDPISGHVSLYWYRQALGQGPEFLTYFNYEAQQDKSGLPNDRFSAERPEGSISTLTIQRTEQRDSAMYRCASSLVDRGNSGNTIYFGEGSWLTVV.